This T cell receptor beta chain was obtained from a study of fetal regulatory T cell absence and autoimmunity. About the study: Exocrine pancreas autoimmunity occurred in IPEX patients lacking clinical diabetes.

To note about this clone: What it binds is unknown.

Study results and limitations: The oligoclonal enrichment was interpreted as supporting antigen-driven pancreatic autoimmunity before birth in IPEX syndrome. Some top pancreas TCR clones were over 80-fold enriched versus cord blood.

This was a survey-level run. Only in-frame clones appear in the TCRdb table, and some are missing; sequencing was by immunoSEQ multiplex PCR. Counted here are 95,000 or so clones, about two thirds occurring once; the ten biggest clones make up roughly 2%. V shed 0 bases and J shed 1 base, with 6 bases lying between them. From germline, CDR1 is KGHSH and CDR2 LQKENI. The CDR3 covers 14 residues. The sample taken for sequencing was pancreas tissue. The chain joins TRBV18 to TRBJ2-5, with no clear D. This clonotype originated in a male donor with IPEX syndrome. CDR3 DNA sequence: TGTGCCAGCTCACCACCGAACTTCCAAGAGACCCAGTACTTC. Its translation is CASSPPNFQETQYF.